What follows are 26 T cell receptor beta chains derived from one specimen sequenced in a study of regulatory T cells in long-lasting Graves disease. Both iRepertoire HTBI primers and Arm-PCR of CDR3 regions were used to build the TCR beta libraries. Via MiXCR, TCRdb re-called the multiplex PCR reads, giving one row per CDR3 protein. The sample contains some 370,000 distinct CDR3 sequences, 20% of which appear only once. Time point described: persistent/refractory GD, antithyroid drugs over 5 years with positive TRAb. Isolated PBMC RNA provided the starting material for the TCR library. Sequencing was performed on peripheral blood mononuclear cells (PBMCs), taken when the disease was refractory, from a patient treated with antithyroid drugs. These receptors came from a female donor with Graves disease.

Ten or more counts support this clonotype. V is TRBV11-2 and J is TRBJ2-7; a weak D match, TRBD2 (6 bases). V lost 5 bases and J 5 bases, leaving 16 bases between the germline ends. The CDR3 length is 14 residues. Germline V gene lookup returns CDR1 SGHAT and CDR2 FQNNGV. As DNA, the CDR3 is TGTGCCAGCAGCAAAACGGGAGTTCCTCACGAGCAGTACTTC. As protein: CASSKTGVPHEQYF.

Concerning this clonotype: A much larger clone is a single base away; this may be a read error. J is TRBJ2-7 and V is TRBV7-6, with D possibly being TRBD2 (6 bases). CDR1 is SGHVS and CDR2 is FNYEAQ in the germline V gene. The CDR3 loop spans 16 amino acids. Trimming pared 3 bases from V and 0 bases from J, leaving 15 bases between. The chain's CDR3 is CASSLGGRRDSYEQYF. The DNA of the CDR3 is TGTGCCAGCAGCTTGGGGGGAAGACGAGACTCCTACGAGCAGTACTTC.

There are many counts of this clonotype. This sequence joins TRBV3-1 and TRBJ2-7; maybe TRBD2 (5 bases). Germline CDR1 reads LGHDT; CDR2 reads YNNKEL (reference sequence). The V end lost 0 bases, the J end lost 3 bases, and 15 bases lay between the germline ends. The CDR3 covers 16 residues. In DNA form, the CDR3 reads TGTGCCAGCAGCCAAGAAGTAACTCCTCGGGGCTACGAGCAGTACTTC. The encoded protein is CASSQEVTPRGYEQYF.

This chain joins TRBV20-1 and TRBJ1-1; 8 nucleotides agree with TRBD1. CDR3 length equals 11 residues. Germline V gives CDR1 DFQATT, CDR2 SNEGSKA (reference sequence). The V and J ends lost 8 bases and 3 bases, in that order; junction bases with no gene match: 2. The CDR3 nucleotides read TGCAGTTTACAGGGGGACACTGAAGCTTTCTTT. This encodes CSLQGDTEAFF.

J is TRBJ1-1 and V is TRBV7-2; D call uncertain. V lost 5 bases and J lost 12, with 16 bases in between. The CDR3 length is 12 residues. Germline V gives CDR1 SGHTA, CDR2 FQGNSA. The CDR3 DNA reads TGTGCCAGCAGCCAAGGACCAGCTTCGACTTTCTTT. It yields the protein CASSQGPASTFF.

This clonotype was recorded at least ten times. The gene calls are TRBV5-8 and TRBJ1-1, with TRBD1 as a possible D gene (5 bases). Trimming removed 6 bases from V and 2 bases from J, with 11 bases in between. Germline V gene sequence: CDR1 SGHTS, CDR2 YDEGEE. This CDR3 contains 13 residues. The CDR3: CASTTDFNTEAFF. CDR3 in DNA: TGTGCCAGCACGACAGACTTTAACACTGAAGCTTTCTTT.

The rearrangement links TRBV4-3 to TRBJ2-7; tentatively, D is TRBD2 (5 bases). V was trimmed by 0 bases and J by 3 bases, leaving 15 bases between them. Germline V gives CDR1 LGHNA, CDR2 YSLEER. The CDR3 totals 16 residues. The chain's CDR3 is CASSQDLREGRYEQYF. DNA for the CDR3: TGCGCCAGCAGCCAAGATCTAAGAGAGGGTCGCTACGAGCAGTACTTC.

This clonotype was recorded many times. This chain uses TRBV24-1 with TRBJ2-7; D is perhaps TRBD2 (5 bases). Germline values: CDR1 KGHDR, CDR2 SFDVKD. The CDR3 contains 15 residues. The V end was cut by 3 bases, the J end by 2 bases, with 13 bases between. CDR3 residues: CATSDESPGAYEQYF. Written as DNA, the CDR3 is TGTGCCACCAGTGATGAGTCCCCCGGGGCCTACGAGCAGTACTTC.

The CDR3: CASSRGGWNNEQFF. In DNA, the CDR3 is TGTGCCAGTAGTAGGGGGGGTTGGAACAATGAGCAGTTCTTC. The rearrangement joins TRBV19 to TRBJ2-1, with 7 bases fitting TRBD2. Germline V gene sequence: CDR1 LNHDA, CDR2 SQIVND (reference sequence). After removal of 4 bases from V and 5 bases from J, the junction contained 5 bases not matched to a gene. The CDR3 extends over 14 amino acids.

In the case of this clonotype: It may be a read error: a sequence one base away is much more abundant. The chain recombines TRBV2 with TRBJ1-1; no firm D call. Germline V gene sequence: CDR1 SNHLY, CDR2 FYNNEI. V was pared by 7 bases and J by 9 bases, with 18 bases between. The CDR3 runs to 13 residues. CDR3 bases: TGTGCCAGCATAGCCCTCGTCTCCCCTAAAGCTTTCTTT. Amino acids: CASIALVSPKAFF.

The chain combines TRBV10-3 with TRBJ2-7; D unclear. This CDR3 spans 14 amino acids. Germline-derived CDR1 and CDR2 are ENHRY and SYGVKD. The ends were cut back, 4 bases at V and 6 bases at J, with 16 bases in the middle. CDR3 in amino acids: CAISGGLGTIEQYF. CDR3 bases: TGTGCCATCAGTGGTGGATTGGGTACGATCGAGCAGTACTTC.

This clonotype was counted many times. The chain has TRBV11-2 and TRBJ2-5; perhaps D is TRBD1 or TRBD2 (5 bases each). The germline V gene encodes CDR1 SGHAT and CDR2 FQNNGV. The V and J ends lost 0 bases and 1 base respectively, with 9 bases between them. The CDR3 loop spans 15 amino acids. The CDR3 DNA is TGTGCCAGCAGCTTAGATCGGGGCACCCAAGAGACCCAGTACTTC. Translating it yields CASSLDRGTQETQYF.

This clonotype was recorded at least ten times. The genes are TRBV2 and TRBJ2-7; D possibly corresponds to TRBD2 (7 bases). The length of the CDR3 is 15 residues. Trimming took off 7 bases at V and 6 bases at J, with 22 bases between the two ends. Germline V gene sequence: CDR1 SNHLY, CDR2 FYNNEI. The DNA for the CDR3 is TGTGCCAGCAACGCCCCAGGGGCGGGAGTTTCCGAGCAGTACTTC. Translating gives CASNAPGAGVSEQYF.

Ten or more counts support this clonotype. The CDR3 sequence: CASSLLDTGYTF. DNA for the CDR3: TGTGCCAGCAGTTTACTTGACACTGGCTACACCTTC. The J gene is TRBJ1-2, the V gene TRBV12-3 or TRBV12-4; D unclear. The CDR3 is 12 amino acids. Trimming pared 2 bases from V and 7 bases from J, leaving 8 bases between.

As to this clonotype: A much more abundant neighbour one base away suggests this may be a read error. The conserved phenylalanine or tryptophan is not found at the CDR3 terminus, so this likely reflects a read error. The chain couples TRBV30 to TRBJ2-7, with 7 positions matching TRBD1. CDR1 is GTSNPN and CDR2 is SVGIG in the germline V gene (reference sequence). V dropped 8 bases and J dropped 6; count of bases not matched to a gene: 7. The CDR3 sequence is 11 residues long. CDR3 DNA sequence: TGTGCCAAACGACAGGGCGCCGAGCAGTACTCC. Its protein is CAKRQGAEQYS.

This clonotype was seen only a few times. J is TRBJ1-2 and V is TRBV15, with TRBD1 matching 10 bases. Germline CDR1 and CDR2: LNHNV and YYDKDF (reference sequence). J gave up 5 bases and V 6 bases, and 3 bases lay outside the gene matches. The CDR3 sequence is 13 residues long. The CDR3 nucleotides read TGTGCCACCAGTAGGACAGGGGGTTATGGCTACACCTTC. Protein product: CATSRTGGYGYTF.

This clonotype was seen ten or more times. CDR3 region: CASSLAEYEQYF. The CDR3 coding sequence is TGTGCCAGCAGCTTAGCGGAGTACGAGCAGTACTTC. The rearrangement uses TRBV28 and TRBJ2-7, with TRBD2 as a possible D gene (6 bases). The CDR3 contains 12 residues. Germline V gene lookup returns CDR1 MDHEN and CDR2 SYDVKM. V shed 6 bases and J shed 4 bases, with 10 bases lying between them.

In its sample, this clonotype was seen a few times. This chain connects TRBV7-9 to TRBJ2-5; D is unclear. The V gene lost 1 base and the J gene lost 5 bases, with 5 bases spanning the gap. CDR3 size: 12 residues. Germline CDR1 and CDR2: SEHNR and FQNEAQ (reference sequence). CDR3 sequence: CASSLVAETQYF. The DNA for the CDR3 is TGTGCCAGCAGCTTAGTGGCTGAGACCCAGTACTTC.

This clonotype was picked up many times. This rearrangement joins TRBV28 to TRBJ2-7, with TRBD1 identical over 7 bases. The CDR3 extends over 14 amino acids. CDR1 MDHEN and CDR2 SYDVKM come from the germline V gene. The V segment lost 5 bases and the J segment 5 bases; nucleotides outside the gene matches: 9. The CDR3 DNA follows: TGTGCCAGCAGTATACGACAGGGAACGGACGAGCAGTACTTC. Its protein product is CASSIRQGTDEQYF.

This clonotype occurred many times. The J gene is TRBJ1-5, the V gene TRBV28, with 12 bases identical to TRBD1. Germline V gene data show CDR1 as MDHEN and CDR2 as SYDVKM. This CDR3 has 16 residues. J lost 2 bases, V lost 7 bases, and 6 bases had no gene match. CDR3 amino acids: CASTPGTGGGNQPQHF. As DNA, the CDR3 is TGTGCCAGCACCCCCGGGACAGGGGGCGGCAATCAGCCCCAGCATTTT. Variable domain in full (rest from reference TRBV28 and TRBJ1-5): DVKVTQSSRYLVKRTGEKVFLECVQDMDHENMFWYRQDPGLGLRLIYFSYDVKMKEKGDIPEGYSVSREKKERFSLILESASTNQTSMYLCASTPGTGGGNQPQHFGDGTRLSIL.

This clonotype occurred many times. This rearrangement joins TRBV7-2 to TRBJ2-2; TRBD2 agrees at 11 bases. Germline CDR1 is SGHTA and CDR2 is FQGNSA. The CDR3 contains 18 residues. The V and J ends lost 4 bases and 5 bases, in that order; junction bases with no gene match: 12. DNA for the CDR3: TGTGCCAGCAGCTCAACCTTAGCGGGAGGGCCGAGGACCGGGGAGCTGTTTTTT. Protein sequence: CASSSTLAGGPRTGELFF.

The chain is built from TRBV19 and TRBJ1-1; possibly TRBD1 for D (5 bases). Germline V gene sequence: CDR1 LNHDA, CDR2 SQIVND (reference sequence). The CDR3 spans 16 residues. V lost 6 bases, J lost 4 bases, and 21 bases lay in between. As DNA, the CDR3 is TGTGCCAGTAGGCCCCCTGGTAGAGGGGCTGCCACTGAAGCTTTCTTT. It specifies CASRPPGRGAATEAFF.

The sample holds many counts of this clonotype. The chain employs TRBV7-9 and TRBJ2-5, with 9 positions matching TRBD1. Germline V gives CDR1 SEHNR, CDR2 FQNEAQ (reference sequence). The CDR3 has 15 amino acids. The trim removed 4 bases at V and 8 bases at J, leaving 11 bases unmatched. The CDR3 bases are TGTGCCAGCAGCTATCGACAGGGGGTGGTTGAAACCCAGTACTTC. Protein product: CASSYRQGVVETQYF.

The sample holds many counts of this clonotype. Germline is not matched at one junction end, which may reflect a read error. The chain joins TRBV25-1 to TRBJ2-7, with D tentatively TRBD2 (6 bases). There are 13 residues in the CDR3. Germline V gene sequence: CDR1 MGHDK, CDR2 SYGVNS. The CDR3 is CASSESGVYEQYF. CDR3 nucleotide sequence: TGCGCCAGCAGTGAGTCGGGGGTCTACGAGCAGTACTTC.

The CDR3, as DNA: TGTGCCAGCAGCTATTCGGGACAGGGAGGCTACACCTTC. Translating it yields CASSYSGQGGYTF. The genes are TRBV13 and TRBJ1-2; 9 bases map to TRBD1. V shed 4 bases and J 8 bases; nucleotides not matched to a gene: 5. Per the germline V gene, CDR1 is PRHDT and CDR2 is FYEKMQ (reference sequence). This CDR3 is 13 amino acids long.

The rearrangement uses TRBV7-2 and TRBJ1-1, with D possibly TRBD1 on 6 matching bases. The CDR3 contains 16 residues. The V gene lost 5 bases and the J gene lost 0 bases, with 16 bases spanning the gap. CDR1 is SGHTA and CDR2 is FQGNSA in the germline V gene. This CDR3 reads CASSQRTVRLNTEAFF. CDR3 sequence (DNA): TGTGCCAGCAGCCAGAGGACAGTCCGCTTGAACACTGAAGCTTTCTTT.